This TCR beta chain originates from a study of cytomegalovirus exposure and HLA in healthy donors. The CDR3 extends over 15 amino acids. The V gene's germline CDR1 is SGHDT and CDR2 YYEEEE. With 0 bases clipped from V and 6 bases from J, the junction kept 2 bases outside the gene matches. The study ran its PCR with 60 Vbeta and 13 Jbeta primers. Some clones are missing from TCRdb's copy, which holds only in-frame ones; the method was immunoSEQ multiplex PCR. The sample includes about 140,000 clones, approximately 75% of them seen just once. Sequenced input: PBMCs. The TCR comes from a male donor in good health and CMV-seronegative. The chain is built from TRBV5-6 and TRBJ2-1, with 11 bases identical to TRBD2. CDR3 region: CASSLVAGGPNEQFF. In DNA form, the CDR3 reads TGTGCCAGCAGCTTGGTAGCGGGGGGGCCCAATGAGCAGTTCTTC.